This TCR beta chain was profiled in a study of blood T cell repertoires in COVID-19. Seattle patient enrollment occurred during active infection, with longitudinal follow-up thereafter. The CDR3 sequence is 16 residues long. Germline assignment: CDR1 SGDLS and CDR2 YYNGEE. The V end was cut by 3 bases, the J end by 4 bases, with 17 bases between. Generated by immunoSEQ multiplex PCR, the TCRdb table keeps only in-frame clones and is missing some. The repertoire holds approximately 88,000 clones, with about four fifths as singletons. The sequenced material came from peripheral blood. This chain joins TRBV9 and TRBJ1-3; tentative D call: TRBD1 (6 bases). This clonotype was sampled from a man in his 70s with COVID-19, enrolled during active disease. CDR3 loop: CASSEGVQGFGNTIYF. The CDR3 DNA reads TGTGCCAGCAGCGAAGGGGTACAGGGATTCGGAAACACCATATATTTT.